The clone carrying this TCR beta chain showed up just once. Researchers amplified the TCR beta CDR3 regions from RNA transcripts. A set of HTBI primers served as the primers for a first-round RT-PCR of the TCR CDR3. TCRdb processed the multiplex PCR reads anew with MiXCR; each CDR3 protein has one entry. The sample includes nearly 750,000 distinct CDR3 sequences, about a third of them seen just once. The CDR3 contains 11 residues. V lost 6 bases and J lost 5, with 8 bases in between. Germline-derived CDR1 and CDR2 are MNHEY and SVGAGI. This sample was included in a study of T cells in Graves' hyperthyroidism and ophthalmopathy.

This chain connects TRBV6-5 to TRBJ2-7; no clear D gene. Input material: blood. This receptor was obtained from a woman aged 35 to 49 with Graves' hyperthyroidism. CDR3 in DNA: TGTGCCAGCAGCATGTACCACGAGCAGTACTTC. Its translation: CASSMYHEQYF.